This T cell receptor beta chain is from a study of T-cell reconstitution after alpha-beta-depleted transplantation in children. General study results and limits: At one year after transplant, newly produced T cells mostly accounted for T-cell counts and diversity. Alpha-beta T cells present about two months after transplant were reported to originate from several hundred expanded graft clones.

Construction of the TCRbeta library involved unique molecular identifiers. From the PCR reads, TCRdb called clonotypes with MiXCR, one entry per CDR3 protein. The data contain approximately 190,000 distinct CDR3 sequences, roughly 6.3% of them seen just once; the ten biggest clones take up roughly 4.8%. Germline V gene data show CDR1 as MNHEY and CDR2 as SMNVEV (reference sequence). This CDR3 comprises 13 residues. Trimming cost V 5 bases and J 2 bases, with 9 bases left between them. This clonotype was seen at least ten times. The antigen remains unidentified. The chain recombines TRBV27 with TRBJ1-2; D ambiguous. The material sequenced was PBMCs, taken before TCRalphabeta/CD19-depleted stem cell transplant. The receptor was isolated from a girl under two years old with combined immunodeficiency, due to receive a stem cell transplant. DNA of the CDR3: TGTGCCAGCAGTCCTATAGCCAACTATGGCTACACCTTC. It encodes CASSPIANYGYTF.